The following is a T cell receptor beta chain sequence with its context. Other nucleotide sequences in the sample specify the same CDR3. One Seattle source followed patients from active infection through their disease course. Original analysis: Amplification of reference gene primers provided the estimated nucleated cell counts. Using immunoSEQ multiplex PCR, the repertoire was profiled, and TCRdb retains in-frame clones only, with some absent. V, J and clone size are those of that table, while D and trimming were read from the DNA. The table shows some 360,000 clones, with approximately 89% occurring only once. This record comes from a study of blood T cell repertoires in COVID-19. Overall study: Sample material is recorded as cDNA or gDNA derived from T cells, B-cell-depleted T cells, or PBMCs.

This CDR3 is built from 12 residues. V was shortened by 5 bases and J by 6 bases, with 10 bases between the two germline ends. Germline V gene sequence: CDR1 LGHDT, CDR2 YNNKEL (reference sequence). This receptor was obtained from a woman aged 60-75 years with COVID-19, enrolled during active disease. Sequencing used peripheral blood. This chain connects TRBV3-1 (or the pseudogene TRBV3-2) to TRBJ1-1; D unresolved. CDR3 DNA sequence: TGTGCCAGCAGCTCTTCGAGGGCTGAAGCTTTCTTT. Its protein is CASSSSRAEAFF.